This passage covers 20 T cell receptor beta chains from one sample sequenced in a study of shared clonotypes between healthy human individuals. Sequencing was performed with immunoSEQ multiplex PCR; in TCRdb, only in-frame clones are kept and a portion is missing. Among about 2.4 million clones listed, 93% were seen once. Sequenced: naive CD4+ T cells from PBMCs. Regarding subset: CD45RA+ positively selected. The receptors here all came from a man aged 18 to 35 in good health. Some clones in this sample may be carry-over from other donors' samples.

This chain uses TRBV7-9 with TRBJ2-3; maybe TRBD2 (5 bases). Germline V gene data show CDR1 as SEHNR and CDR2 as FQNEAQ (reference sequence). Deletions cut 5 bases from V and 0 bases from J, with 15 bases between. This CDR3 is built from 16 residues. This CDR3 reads CASSPPGGGSTDTQYF. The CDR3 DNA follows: TGTGCCAGCAGCCCCCCCGGCGGCGGGAGCACAGATACGCAGTATTTT.

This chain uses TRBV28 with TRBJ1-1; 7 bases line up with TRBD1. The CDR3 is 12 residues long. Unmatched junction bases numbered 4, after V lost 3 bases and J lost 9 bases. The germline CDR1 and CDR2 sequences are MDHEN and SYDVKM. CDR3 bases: TGTGCCAGCAGTTTCCAAGGGGGCAAAGCTTTCTTT. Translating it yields CASSFQGGKAFF. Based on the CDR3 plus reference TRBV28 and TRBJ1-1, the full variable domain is DVKVTQSSRYLVKRTGEKVFLECVQDMDHENMFWYRQDPGLGLRLIYFSYDVKMKEKGDIPEGYSVSREKKERFSLILESASTNQTSMYLCASSFQGGKAFFGQGTRLTVV.

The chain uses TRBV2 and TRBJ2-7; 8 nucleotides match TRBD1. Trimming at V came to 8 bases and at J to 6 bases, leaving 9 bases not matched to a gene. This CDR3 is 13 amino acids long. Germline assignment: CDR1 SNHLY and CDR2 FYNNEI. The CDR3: CASAQGAGSEQYF. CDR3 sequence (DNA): TGTGCCAGCGCGCAGGGGGCAGGCAGCGAGCAGTACTTC.

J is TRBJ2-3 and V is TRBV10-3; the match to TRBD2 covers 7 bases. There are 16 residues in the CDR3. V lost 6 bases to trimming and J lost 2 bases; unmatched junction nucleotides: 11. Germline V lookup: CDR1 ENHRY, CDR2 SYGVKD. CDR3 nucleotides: TGTGCCATCAGCTCGGGACGGGAGGTACCCACAGATACGCAGTATTTT. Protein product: CAISSGREVPTDTQYF.

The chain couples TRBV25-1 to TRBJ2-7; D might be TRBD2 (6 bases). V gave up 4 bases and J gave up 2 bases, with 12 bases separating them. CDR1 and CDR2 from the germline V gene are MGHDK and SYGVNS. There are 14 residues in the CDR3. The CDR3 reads CASSGQGLTYEQYF. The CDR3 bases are TGTGCCAGCAGTGGCCAGGGACTTACCTACGAGCAGTACTTC.

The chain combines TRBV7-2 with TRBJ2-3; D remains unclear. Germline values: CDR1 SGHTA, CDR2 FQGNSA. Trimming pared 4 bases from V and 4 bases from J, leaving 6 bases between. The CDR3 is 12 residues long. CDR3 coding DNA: TGTGCCAGCAGCTGGGCCTCAGATACGCAGTATTTT. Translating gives CASSWASDTQYF.

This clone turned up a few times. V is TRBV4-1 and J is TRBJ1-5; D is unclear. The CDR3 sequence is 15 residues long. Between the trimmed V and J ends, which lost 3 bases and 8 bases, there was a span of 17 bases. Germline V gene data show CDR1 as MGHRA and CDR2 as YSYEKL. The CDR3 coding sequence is TGCGCCAGCAGCCAGGCTAACATTGGGGTCGAGCCCCAGCATTTT. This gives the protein CASSQANIGVEPQHF.

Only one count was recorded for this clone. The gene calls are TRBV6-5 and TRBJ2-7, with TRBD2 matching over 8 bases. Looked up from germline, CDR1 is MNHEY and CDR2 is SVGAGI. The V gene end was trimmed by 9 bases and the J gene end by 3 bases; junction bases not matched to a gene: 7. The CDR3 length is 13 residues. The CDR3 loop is CARSPGLVYEQYF. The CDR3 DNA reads TGTGCCAGAAGTCCGGGACTAGTCTACGAGCAGTACTTC.

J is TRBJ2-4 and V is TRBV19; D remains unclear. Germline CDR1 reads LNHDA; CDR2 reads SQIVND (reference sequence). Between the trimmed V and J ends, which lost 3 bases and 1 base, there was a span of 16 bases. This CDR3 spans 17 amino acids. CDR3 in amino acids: CASSMVLRVGAKNIQYF. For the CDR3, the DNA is TGTGCCAGTAGTATGGTTCTTAGGGTAGGCGCCAAAAACATTCAGTACTTC.

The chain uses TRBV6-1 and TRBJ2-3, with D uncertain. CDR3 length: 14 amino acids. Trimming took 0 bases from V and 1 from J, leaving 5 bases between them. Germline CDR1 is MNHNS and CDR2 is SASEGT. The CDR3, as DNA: TGTGCCAGCAGTGAAGCTCGGGGCACAGATACGCAGTATTTT. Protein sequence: CASSEARGTDTQYF.

As DNA, the CDR3 is TGTGCCAGCAGTTGGACTAGCGGGAGCCCCAATGAGCAGTTCTTC. This translates into CASSWTSGSPNEQFF. The rearrangement links TRBV7-9 to TRBJ2-1; 13 bases match TRBD2. V lost 6 bases to trimming and J lost 6 bases; unmatched junction nucleotides: 5. Germline assignment: CDR1 SEHNR and CDR2 FQNEAQ (reference sequence). The CDR3 consists of 15 residues. The full variable domain, completed using reference TRBV7-9 and TRBJ2-1, is DTGVSQNPRHKITKRGQNVTFRCDPISEHNRLYWYRQTLGQGPEFLTYFQNEAQLEKSRLLSDRFSAERPKGSFSTLEIQRTEQGDSAMYLCASSWTSGSPNEQFFGPGTRLTVL.

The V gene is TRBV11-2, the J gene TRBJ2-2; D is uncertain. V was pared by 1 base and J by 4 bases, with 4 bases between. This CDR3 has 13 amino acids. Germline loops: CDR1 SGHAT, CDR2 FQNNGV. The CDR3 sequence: CASSLGSTGELFF. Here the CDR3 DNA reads TGTGCCAGCAGCTTAGGTAGCACCGGGGAGCTGTTTTTT.

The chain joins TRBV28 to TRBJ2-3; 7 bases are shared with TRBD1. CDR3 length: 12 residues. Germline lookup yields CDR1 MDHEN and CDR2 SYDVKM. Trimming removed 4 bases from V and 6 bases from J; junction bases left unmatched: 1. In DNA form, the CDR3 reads TGTGCCAGCAGTTCGGACAGGGATACGCAGTATTTT. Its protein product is CASSSDRDTQYF.

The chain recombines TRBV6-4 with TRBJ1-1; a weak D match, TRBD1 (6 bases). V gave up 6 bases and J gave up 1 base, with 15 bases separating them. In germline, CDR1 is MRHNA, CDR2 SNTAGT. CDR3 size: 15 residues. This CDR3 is CASSARGGGNTEAFF. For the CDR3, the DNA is TGTGCCAGCAGCGCTAGGGGGGGCGGGAACACTGAAGCTTTCTTT.

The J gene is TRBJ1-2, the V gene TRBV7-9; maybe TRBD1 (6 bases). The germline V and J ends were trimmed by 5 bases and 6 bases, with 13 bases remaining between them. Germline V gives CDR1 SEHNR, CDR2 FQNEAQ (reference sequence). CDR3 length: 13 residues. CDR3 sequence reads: CASSRGGAHGYTF. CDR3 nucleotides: TGTGCCAGCAGCCGTGGGGGGGCGCATGGCTACACCTTC.

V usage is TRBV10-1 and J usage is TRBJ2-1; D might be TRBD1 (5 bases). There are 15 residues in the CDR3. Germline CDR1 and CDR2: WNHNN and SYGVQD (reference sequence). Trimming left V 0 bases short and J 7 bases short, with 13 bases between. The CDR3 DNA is TGCGCCAGCAGTGAGTCGCGGCAGGGCGTAAATGAGCAGTTCTTC. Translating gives CASSESRQGVNEQFF.

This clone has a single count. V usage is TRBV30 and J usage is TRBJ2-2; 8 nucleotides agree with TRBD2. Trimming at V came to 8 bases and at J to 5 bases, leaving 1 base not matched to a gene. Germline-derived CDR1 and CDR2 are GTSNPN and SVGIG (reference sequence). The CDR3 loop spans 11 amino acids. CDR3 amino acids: CAGTRTGELFF. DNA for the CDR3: TGTGCCGGGACTAGAACCGGGGAGCTGTTTTTT.

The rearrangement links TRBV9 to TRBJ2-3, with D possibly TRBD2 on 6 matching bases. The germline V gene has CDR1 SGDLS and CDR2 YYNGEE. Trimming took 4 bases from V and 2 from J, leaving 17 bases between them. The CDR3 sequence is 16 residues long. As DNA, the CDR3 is TGTGCCAGCAGCCCTAGGGGCGGGATTCTCACAGATACGCAGTATTTT. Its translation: CASSPRGGILTDTQYF.

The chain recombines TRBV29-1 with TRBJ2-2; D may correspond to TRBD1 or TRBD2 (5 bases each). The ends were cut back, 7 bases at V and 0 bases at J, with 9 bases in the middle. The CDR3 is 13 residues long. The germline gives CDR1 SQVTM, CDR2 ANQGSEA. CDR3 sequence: CSAPGPNTGELFF. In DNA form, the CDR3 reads TGCAGCGCACCGGGACCGAACACCGGGGAGCTGTTTTTT.

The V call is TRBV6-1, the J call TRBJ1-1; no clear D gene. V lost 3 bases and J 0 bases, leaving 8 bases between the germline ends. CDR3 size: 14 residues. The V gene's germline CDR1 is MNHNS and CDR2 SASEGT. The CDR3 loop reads CASSEQPLNTEAFF. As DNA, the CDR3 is TGTGCCAGCAGTGAGCAGCCTTTGAACACTGAAGCTTTCTTT.